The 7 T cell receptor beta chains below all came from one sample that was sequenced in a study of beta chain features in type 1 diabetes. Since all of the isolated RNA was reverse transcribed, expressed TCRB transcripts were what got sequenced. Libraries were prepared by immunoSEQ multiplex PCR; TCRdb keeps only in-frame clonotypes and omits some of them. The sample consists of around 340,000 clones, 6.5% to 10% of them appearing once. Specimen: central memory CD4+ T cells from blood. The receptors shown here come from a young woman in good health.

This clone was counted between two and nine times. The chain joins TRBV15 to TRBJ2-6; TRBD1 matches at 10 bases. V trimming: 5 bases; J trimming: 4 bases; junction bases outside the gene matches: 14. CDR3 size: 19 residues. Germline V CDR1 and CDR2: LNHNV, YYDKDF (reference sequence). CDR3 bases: TGTGCCACCAGCCCACATACGGGGACAGGGGCGGCCGGGGCCAACGTCCTGACTTTC. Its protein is CATSPHTGTGAAGANVLTF. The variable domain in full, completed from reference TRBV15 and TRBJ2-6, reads DAMVIQNPRYQVTQFGKPVTLSCSQTLNHNVMYWYQQKSSQAPKLLFHYYDKDFNNEADTPDNFQSRRPNTSFCFLDIRSPGLGDTAMYLCATSPHTGTGAAGANVLTFGAGSRLTVL.

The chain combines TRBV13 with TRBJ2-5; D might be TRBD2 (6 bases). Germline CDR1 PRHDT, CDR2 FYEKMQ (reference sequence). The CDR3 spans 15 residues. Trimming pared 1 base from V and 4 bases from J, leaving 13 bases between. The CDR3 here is CASSLVKGAGETQYF. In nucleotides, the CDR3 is TGTGCCAGCAGCTTAGTAAAGGGAGCGGGAGAGACCCAGTACTTC.

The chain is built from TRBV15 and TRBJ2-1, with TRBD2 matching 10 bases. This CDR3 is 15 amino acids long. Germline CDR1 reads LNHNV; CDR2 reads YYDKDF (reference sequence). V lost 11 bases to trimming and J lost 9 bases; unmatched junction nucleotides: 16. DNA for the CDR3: TGTGCCGTGAGCCAGGGGACTAGCGCCCTTCGTGAGCAGTTCTTC. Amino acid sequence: CAVSQGTSALREQFF.

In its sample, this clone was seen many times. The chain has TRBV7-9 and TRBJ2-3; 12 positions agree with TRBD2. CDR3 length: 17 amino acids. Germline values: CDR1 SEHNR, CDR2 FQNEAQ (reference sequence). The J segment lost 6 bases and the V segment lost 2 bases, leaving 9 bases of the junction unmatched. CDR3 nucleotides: TGTGCCAGCAGCTTAAGCCGACTAGCGGGAGACGTGGATACGCAGTATTTT. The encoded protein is CASSLSRLAGDVDTQYF. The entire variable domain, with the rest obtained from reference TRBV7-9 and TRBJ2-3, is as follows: DTGVSQNPRHKITKRGQNVTFRCDPISEHNRLYWYRQTLGQGPEFLTYFQNEAQLEKSRLLSDRFSAERPKGSFSTLEIQRTEQGDSAMYLCASSLSRLAGDVDTQYFGPGTRLTVL.

The CDR3 loop is CASRPRRGRINTGELFF. CDR3 nucleotides: TGTGCCAGCAGACCCCGTCGCGGGCGGATAAACACCGGGGAGCTGTTTTTT. The chain couples TRBV28 to TRBJ2-2; weak D call: TRBD2 (5 bases). Germline CDR1 MDHEN, CDR2 SYDVKM. The CDR3 runs 17 residues. V lost 6 bases and J 2 bases, leaving 19 bases between the germline ends.

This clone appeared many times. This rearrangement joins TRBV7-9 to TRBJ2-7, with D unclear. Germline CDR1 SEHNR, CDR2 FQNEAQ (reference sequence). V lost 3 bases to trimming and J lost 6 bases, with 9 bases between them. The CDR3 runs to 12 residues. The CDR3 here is CASSFFAGEQYF. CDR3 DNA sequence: TGTGCCAGCAGCTTTTTTGCAGGCGAGCAGTACTTC. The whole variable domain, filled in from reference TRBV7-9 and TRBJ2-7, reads DTGVSQNPRHKITKRGQNVTFRCDPISEHNRLYWYRQTLGQGPEFLTYFQNEAQLEKSRLLSDRFSAERPKGSFSTLEIQRTEQGDSAMYLCASSFFAGEQYFGPGTRLTVT.

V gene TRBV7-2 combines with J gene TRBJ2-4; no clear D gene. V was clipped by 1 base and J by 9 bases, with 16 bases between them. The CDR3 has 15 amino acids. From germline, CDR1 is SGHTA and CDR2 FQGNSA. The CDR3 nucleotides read TGTGCCAGCAGCTTAGTTTATGGTACCTCGGGCATTCAGTACTTC. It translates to CASSLVYGTSGIQYF. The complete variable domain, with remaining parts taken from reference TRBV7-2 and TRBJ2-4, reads GAGVSQSPSNKVTEKGKDVELRCDPISGHTALYWYRQSLGQGLEFLIYFQGNSAPDKSGLPSDRFSAERTGGSVSTLTIQRTQQEDSAVYLCASSLVYGTSGIQYFGAGTRLSVL.